This T cell receptor (beta chain) was retrieved from a study of T cell responses to AZD1222 COVID-19 vaccine. Using immunoSEQ multiplex PCR, the repertoire was profiled, and TCRdb retains in-frame clones only, with some absent. Counted here are 95,000 to 150,000 clones, approximately 88% occurring once; the ten biggest clones make up around 30%. CDR3 length: 15 amino acids. V shed 3 bases, J shed 8 bases, and the junction held 9 bases outside the gene matches. Looked up from germline, CDR1 is ENHRY and CDR2 is SYGVKD. General study findings and limits: In a largely white British group with more females than males, clonal diversity was possibly underestimated. Nearly half of spike-specific TCRs reportedly target variant regions that are unmutated in the B.1.351 and B.1.1.7 variants.

On this clone itself: The antigen remains undetermined.

The clonotype comes from an adult in good health. Sequencing was performed on peripheral blood, taken on day 0 of AZD1222 vaccination. The chain combines TRBV10-3 with TRBJ2-4, with 8 bases identical to TRBD1. The DNA of the CDR3 is TGTGCCATCAGTGACCAGACAGGGGCCGGTCACATTCAGTACTTC. Protein sequence: CAISDQTGAGHIQYF.